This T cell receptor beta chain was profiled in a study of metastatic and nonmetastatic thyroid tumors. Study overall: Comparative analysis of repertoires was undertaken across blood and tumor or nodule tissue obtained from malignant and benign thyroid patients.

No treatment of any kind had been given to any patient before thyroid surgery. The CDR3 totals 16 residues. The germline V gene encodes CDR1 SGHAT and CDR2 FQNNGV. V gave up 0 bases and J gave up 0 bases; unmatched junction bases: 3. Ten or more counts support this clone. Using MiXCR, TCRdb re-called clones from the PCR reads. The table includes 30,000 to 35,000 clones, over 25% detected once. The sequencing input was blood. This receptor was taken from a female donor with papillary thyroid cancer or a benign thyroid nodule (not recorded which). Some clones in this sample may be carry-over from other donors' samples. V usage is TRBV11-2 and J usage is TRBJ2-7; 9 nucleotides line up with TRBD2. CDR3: CASSLDLSGSSYEQYF. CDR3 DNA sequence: TGTGCCAGCAGCTTAGATCTTAGCGGGAGCTCCTACGAGCAGTACTTC.